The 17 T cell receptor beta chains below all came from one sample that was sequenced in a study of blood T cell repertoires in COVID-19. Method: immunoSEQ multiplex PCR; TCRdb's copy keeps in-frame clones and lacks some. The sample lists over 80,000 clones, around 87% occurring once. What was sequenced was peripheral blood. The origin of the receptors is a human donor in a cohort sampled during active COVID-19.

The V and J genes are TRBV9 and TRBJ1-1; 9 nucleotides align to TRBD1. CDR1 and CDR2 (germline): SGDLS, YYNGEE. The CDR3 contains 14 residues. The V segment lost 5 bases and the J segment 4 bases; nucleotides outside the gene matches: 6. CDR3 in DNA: TGTGCCAGCAGGAAACAGGGGGCGAGCACTGAAGCTTTCTTT. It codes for CASRKQGASTEAFF.

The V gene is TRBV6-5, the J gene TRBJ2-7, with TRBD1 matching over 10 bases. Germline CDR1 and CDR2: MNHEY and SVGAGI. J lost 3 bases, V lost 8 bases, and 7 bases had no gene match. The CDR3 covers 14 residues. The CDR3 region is CASGTGTGVYEQYF. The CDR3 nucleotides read TGTGCCAGCGGGACCGGGACAGGGGTCTACGAGCAGTACTTC.

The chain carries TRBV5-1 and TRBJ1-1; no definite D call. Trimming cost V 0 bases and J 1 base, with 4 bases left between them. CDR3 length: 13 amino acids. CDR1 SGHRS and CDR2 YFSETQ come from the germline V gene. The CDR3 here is CASSLASNTEAFF. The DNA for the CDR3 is TGCGCCAGCAGCTTGGCCTCGAACACTGAAGCTTTCTTT.

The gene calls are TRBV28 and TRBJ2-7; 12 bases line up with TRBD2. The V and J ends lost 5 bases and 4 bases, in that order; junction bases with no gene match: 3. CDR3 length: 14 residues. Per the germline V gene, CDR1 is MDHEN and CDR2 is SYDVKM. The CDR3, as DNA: TGTGCCAGCAGTCTAGCGGGAGGGCCTTACGAGCAGTACTTC. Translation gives CASSLAGGPYEQYF.

This CDR3 reads CASGESGRGEDTQYF. CDR3 sequence (DNA): TGTGCCAGCGGCGAAAGCGGGAGGGGCGAGGATACGCAGTATTTT. The chain couples TRBV3-1 (or the pseudogene TRBV3-2) to TRBJ2-3; 10 nucleotides align to TRBD2. This CDR3 has 15 amino acids. Germline CDR1 reads LGHDT; CDR2 reads YNNKEL (reference sequence). Trimming cost V 8 bases and J 6 bases; bases outside gene matches: 11.

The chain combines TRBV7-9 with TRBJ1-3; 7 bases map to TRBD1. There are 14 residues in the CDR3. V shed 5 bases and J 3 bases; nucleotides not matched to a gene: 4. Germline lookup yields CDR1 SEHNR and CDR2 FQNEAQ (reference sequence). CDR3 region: CASSVGGGGNTIYF. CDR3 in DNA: TGTGCCAGCAGCGTAGGGGGCGGTGGAAACACCATATATTTT.

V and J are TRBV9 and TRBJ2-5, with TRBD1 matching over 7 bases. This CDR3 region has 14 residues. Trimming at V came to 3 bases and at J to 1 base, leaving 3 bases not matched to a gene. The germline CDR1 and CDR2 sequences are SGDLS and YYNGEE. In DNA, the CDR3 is TGTGCCAGCAGCGCACAGGGGACCCAAGAGACCCAGTACTTC. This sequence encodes CASSAQGTQETQYF.

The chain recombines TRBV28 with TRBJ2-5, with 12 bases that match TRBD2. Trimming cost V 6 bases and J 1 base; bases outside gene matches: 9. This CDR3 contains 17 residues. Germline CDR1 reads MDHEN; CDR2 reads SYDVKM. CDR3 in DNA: TGTGCCAGCAGACGTCCCCGGACTAGCGGGATCCAAGAGACCCAGTACTTC. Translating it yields CASRRPRTSGIQETQYF.

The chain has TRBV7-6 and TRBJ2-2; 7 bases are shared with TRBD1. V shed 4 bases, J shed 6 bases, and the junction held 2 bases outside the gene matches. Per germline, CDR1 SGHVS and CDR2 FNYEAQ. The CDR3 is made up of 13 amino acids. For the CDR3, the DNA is TGTGCCAGCAGCTCAACAGGGGCCGGGGAGCTGTTTTTT. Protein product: CASSSTGAGELFF.

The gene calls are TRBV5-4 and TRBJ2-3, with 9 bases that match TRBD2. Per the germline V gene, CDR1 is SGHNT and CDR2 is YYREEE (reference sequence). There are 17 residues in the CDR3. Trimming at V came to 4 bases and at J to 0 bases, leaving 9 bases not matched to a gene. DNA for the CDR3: TGTGCCAGCAGCCGCGGGCCCCTAGCGGGAAGCACAGATACGCAGTATTTT. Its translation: CASSRGPLAGSTDTQYF.

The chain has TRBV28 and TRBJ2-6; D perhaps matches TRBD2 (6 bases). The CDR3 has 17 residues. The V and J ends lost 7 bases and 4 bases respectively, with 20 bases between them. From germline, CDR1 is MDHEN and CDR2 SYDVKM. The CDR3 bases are TGTGCCAGCACCCCCCGGGTCGGGGGTTCAGGGGCCAACGTCCTGACTTTC. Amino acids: CASTPRVGGSGANVLTF.

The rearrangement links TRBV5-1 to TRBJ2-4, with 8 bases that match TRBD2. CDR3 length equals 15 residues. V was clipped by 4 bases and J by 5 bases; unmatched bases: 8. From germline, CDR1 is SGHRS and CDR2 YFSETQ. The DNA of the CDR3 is TGCGCCAGCAGCCTTAACAGCGGGGGTGAAAACATTCAGTACTTC. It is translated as CASSLNSGGENIQYF.

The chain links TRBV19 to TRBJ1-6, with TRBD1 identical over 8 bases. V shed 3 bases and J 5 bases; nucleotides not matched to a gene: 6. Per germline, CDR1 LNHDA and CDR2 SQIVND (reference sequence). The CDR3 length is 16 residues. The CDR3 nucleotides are TGTGCCAGTAGTATGATCGGGACAGGAAATAATTCACCCCTCCACTTT. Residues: CASSMIGTGNNSPLHF.

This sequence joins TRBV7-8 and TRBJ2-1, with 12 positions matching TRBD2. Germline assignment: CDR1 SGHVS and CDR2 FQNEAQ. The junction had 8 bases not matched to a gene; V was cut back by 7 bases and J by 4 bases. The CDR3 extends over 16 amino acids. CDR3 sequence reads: CASILTTSGGYNEQFF. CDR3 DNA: TGTGCCAGCATCTTGACAACTAGCGGGGGGTACAATGAGCAGTTCTTC. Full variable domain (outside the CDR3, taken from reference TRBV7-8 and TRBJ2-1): GAGVSQSPRYKVAKRGQDVALRCDPISGHVSLFWYQQALGQGPEFLTYFQNEAQLDKSGLPSDRFFAERPEGSVSTLKIQRTQQEDSAVYLCASILTTSGGYNEQFFGPGTRLTVL.

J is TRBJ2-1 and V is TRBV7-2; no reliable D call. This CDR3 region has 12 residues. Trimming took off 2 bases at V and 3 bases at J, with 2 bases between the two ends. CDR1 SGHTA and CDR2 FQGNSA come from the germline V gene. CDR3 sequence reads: CASSLYYNEQFF. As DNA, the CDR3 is TGTGCCAGCAGCTTATACTACAATGAGCAGTTCTTC.

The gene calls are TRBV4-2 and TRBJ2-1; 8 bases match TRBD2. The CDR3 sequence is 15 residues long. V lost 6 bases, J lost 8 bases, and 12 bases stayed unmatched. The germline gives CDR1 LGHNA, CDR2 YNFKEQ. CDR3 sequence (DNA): TGTGCCAGCAGTCCGGGACTAGTTACGATCGATGAGCAGTTCTTC. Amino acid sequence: CASSPGLVTIDEQFF.

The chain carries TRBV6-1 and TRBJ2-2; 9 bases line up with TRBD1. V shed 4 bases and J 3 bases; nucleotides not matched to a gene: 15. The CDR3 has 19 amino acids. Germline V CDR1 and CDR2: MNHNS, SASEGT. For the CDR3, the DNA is TGTGCCAGCAGTGTAACCCCCCGGACAGGGGTGGTATACACCGGGGAGCTGTTTTTT. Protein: CASSVTPRTGVVYTGELFF.